The following is a T cell receptor beta chain sequence with its context. This sample is drawn from a study of blood T cells in healthy people across ages. Then a second PCR, running roughly 6 to 11 cycles, was carried out with a sample-barcoded 5' primer and a J-beta primer mix. Every molecule of cDNA carried a tag from a template-switch adaptor with 12 random nucleotides. TCRdb reanalysed the 5' RACE reads using MiXCR and keeps one entry per CDR3 protein. The data show some 1.6 million distinct CDR3 sequences, 30% to 40% seen once. The J segment lost 5 bases and the V segment lost 3 bases, leaving 11 bases of the junction unmatched. The germline CDR1 and CDR2 sequences are SGDLS and YYNGEE. This CDR3 region has 17 residues. Every donor contributed roughly 10 milliliters of peripheral blood by blood draw.

The V call is TRBV9, the J call TRBJ2-5; 12 bases agree with TRBD2. Sequenced: blood. The sequence was collected from a woman aged 25 to 39 in good health. CDR3 sequence: CASSAGLAGRVRETQYF. Here the CDR3 DNA reads TGTGCCAGCAGCGCCGGACTAGCGGGAAGAGTCAGGGAGACCCAGTACTTC.